The sequence of this TCR beta chain was determined in a study of blood T cell repertoires in COVID-19. Whole-study context: COVID-19 samples, acute and convalescent, were from the United States, Italy and Spain.

Original analysis: Estimates of nucleated cell counts were drawn from the amplification of reference gene primers. The repertoire was sequenced with immunoSEQ multiplex PCR; TCRdb's copy has only in-frame clones and lacks some. That table is the source of V, J and clone size, and D and trimming were worked out from the DNA. In the table there are about 430,000 clones, around 87% of which are singletons. The study assigned cohorts using participant-reported clinical history. The specimen sequenced was PBMCs or T cells enriched from blood (not recorded which). This TCR derives from a man aged 25 to 40 who had recovered from COVID-19.

CDR3 bases: TGTGCCAGCAAAGAGCGCGGTGGGGAGACCCAGTACTTC. Amino acid sequence: CASKERGGETQYF. The chain recombines TRBV2 with TRBJ2-5; D gene uncertain. Germline CDR1 and CDR2: SNHLY and FYNNEI. The CDR3 runs to 13 residues. V was pared by 7 bases and J by 5 bases, with 14 bases between.